The sequence of this T cell receptor (beta chain) was determined in a study of shared clonotypes between healthy human individuals. As regards this clone: Its specificity is unknown.

Germline lookup yields CDR1 SGHAT and CDR2 FQNNGV. There are 16 residues in the CDR3. Losses at the gene ends were 5 bases for V and 4 bases for J; bases not matched to a gene: 8. As handled by the study authors: Filtering differed, since immunoSEQ gave only junction sequences and no quality scores. The protocol was immunoSEQ multiplex PCR, while the TCRdb copy is restricted to in-frame clones and leaves out a portion. The V and J calls and clone size are taken from that table; D and trimming were inferred from the DNA. The table has roughly 2.2 million clones, approximately 93% seen once; the top ten hold about 0.37%. Overall study findings and caveats: The sampled material consisted only of blood, and tissue repertoires are likely to differ.

The sequencing input was naive CD4+ T cells from PBMCs. Documented subset: CD45RA+ positively selected. The rearrangement links TRBV11-2 to TRBJ2-1; 10 bases map to TRBD1. The origin of this receptor is a young man in good health. Some clones in this sample may be carry-over from other donors' samples. The CDR3 loop is CASSPDRDRGYNEQFF. In DNA, the CDR3 is TGTGCCAGCAGCCCAGACCGGGACAGGGGATACAATGAGCAGTTCTTC.